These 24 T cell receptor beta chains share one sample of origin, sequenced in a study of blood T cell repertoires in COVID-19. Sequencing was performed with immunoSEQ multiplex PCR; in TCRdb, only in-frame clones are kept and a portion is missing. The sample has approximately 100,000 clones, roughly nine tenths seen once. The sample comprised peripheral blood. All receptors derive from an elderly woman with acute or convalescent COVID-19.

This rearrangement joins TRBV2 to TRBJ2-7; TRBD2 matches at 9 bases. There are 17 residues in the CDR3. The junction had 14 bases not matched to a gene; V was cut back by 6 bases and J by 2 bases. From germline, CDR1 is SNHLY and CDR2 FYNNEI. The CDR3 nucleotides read TGTGCCAGCAGCCCCAGGGGCTCGGGACTAGCCACCTACGAGCAGTACTTC. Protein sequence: CASSPRGSGLATYEQYF.

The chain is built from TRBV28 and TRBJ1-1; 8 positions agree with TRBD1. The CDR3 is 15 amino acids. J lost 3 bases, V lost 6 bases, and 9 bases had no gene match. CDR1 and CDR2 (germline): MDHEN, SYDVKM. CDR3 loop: CASRGSGQGHTEAFF. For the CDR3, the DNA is TGTGCCAGCAGGGGCAGTGGACAGGGTCACACTGAAGCTTTCTTT.

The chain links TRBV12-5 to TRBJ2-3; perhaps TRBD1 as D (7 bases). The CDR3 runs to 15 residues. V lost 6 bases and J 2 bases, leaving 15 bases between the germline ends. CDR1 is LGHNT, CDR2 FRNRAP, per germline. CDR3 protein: CASGDRRGPTDTQYF. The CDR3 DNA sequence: TGTGCTAGTGGCGACAGGAGGGGGCCCACAGATACGCAGTATTTT.

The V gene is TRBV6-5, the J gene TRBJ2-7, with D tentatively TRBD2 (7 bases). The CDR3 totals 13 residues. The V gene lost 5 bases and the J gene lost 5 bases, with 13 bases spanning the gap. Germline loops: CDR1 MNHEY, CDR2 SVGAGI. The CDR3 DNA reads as TGTGCCAGCAGTACCTTAGGGGGGGACGAGCAGTACTTC. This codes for CASSTLGGDEQYF.

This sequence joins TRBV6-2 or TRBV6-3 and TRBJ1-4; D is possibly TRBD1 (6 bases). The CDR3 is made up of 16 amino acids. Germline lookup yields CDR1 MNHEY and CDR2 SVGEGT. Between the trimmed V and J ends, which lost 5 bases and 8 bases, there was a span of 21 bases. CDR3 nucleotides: TGTGCCAGCAGTACTCCTTCAGAAGGCGGGGGCGAAAAACTGTTTTTT. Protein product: CASSTPSEGGGEKLFF.

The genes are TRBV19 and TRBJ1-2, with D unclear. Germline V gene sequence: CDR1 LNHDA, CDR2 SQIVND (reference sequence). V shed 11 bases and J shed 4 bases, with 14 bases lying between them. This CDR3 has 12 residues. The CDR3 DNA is TGTGCCCTTCTAGGTGGCCTCTATGGCTACACCTTC. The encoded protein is CALLGGLYGYTF.

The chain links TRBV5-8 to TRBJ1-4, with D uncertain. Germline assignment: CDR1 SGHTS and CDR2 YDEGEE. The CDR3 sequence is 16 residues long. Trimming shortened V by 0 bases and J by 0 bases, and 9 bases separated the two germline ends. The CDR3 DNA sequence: TGTGCCAGCAGCTTGGCGTTGACTGCAACTAATGAAAAACTGTTTTTT. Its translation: CASSLALTATNEKLFF.

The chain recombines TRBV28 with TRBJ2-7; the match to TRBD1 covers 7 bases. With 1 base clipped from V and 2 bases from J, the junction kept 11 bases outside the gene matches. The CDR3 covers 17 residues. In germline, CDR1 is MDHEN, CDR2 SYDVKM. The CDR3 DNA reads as TGTGCCAGCAGTTTATTATTAGGAGACAGGGTTGCCTACGAGCAGTACTTC. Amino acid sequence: CASSLLLGDRVAYEQYF.

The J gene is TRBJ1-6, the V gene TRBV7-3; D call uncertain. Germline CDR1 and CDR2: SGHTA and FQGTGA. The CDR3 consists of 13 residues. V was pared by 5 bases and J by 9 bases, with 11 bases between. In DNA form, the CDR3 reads TGTGCCAGCAGCCCCAGTGAGGTTTCACCCCTCCACTTT. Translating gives CASSPSEVSPLHF. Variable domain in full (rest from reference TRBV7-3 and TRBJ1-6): GAGVSQTPSNKVTEKGKYVELRCDPISGHTALYWYRQSLGQGPEFLIYFQGTGAADDSGLPNDRFFAVRPEGSVSTLKIQRTERGDSAVYLCASSPSEVSPLHFGNGTRLTVT.

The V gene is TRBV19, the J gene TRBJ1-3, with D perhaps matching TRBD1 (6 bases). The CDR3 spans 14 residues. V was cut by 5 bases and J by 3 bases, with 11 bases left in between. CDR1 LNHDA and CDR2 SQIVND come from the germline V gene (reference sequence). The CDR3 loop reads CASSSGVIGNTIYF. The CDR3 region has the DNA TGTGCCAGTAGTTCAGGGGTTATTGGAAACACCATATATTTT.

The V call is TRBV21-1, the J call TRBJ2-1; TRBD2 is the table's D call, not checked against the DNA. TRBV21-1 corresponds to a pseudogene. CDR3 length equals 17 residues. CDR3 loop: CASSNSLAGSSYNEQFF. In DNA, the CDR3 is TGTGCCAGCAGCAATTCACTAGCGGGGAGCTCCTACAATGAGCAGTTCTTC.

In nucleotides, the CDR3 is TGTGCCAGCAGCCTTTCAACTAATGAAAAACTGTTTTTT. This encodes CASSLSTNEKLFF. The rearrangement uses TRBV11-2 and TRBJ1-4; no firm D call. Trimming stripped 5 bases from V and 0 bases from J, with 4 bases between. The CDR3 totals 13 residues. Per the germline V gene, CDR1 is SGHAT and CDR2 is FQNNGV.

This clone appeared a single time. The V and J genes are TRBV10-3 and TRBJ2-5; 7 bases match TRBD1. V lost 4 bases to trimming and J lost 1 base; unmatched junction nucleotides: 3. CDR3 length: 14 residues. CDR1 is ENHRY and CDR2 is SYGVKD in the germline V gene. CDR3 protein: CAISVAGGQETQYF. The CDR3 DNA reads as TGTGCCATCAGTGTGGCAGGGGGCCAAGAGACCCAGTACTTC.

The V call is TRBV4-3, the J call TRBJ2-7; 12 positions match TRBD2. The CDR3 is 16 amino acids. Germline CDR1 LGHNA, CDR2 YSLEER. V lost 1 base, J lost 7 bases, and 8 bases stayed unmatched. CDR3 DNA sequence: TGCGCCAGCAGCCAAGGATCTAGCGGGGGGGCCGAGGAGCAGTACTTC. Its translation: CASSQGSSGGAEEQYF.

DNA for the CDR3: TGTGCCAGTAGTTGGCCGGGACAGGGCCCCTACGAGCAGTACTTC. Amino acid sequence: CASSWPGQGPYEQYF. The V and J genes are TRBV19 and TRBJ2-7, with TRBD1 matching 9 bases. The CDR3 consists of 15 residues. Per germline, CDR1 LNHDA and CDR2 SQIVND (reference sequence). Germline trimming cut 5 bases from V and 2 bases from J; bases unmatched to any gene: 7.

The CDR3 sequence is CASSRPGGRYEQYF. The CDR3 nucleotides are TGCGCCAGCAGCCGTCCAGGGGGAAGGTACGAGCAGTACTTC. The rearrangement links TRBV4-1 to TRBJ2-7, with TRBD1 identical over 7 bases. Germline CDR1 MGHRA, CDR2 YSYEKL. V dropped 4 bases and J dropped 4; count of bases not matched to a gene: 7. The CDR3 loop spans 14 amino acids.

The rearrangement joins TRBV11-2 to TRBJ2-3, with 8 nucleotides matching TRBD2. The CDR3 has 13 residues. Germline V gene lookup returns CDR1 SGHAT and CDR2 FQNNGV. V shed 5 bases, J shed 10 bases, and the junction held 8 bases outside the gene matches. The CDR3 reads CASSRSLTSAQYF. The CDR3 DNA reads TGTGCCAGCAGCAGAAGCCTGACTAGCGCGCAGTATTTT.

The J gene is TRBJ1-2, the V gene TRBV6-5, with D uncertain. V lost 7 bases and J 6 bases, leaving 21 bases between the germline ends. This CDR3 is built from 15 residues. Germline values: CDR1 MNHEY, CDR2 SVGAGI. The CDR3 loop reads CASNPDGGLGNGYTF. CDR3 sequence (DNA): TGTGCCAGCAACCCAGACGGAGGCCTAGGAAATGGCTACACCTTC.

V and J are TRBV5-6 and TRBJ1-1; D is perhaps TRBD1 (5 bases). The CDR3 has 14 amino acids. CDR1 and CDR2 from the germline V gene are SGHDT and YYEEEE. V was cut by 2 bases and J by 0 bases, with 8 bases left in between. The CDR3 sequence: CASSFSGLNTEAFF. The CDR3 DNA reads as TGTGCCAGCAGCTTTTCAGGGTTGAACACTGAAGCTTTCTTT.

The CDR3: CASRTSRGSYNEQFF. CDR3 in DNA: TGTGCCAGCAGGACAAGTAGGGGCTCCTACAATGAGCAGTTCTTC. The J gene is TRBJ2-1, the V gene TRBV6-5; possible D gene TRBD1, 5 bases. Trimming left V 6 bases short and J 0 bases short, with 12 bases between. Germline V gives CDR1 MNHEY, CDR2 SVGAGI. There are 15 residues in the CDR3.

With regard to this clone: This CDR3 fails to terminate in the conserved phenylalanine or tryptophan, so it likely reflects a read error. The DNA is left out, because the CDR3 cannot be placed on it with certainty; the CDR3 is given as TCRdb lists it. CDR3: CASSFYPHWP. The V call is TRBV27, the J call TRBJ1-2; the table's D call, TRBD1, was not checked against the DNA. The CDR3 has 10 residues if both end residues are counted. The germline gives CDR1 MNHEY, CDR2 SMNVEV (reference sequence).

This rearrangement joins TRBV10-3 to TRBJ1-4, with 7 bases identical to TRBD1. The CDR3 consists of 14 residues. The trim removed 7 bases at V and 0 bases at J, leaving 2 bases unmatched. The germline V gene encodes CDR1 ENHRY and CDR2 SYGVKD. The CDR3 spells CAIKGAATNEKLFF. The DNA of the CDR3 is TGTGCCATCAAGGGGGCTGCAACTAATGAAAAACTGTTTTTT.

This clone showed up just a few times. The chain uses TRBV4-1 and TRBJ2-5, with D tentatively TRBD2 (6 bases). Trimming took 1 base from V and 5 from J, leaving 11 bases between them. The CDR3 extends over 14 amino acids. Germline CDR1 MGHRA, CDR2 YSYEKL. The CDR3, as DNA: TGCGCCAGCAGCCAAGTCGCTAGCGTCGAGACCCAGTACTTC. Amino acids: CASSQVASVETQYF.

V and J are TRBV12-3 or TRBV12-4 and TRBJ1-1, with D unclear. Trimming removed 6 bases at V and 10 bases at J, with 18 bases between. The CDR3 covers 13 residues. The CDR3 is CASSLSRTIVAFF. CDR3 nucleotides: TGTGCCAGCAGCCTCAGTCGGACTATTGTAGCTTTCTTT.